A single sample gave rise to the 10 T cell receptor beta chains below, sequenced in a study of molecular identifiers for immune sequencing clone quantification. Each CDR3 protein is one row after TCRdb ran MiXCR on the PCR reads. The repertoire holds approximately 590,000 distinct CDR3 sequences, about 25% seen once, with around 0.78% in the top ten. Material: naive CD8+ T cells from blood, with Jurkat cell RNA spiked in. Subset described: FACS-sorted CD8+CD4-CCR7+CD45RA+ naive T cells. These receptor sequences come from a human donor in good health. Some libraries in this study had Jurkat cell RNA spiked in.

A word on this clonotype: A read error may be the cause here, since a much bigger clone is one base away. CDR3 DNA: TGTGCCAGCAGCAGGGGACAGACTGAAAGCACCGGGGAGCCGTTTTTT. It yields the protein CASSRGQTESTGEPFF. The chain employs TRBV5-3 and TRBJ2-2, with TRBD1 identical over 7 bases. TRBV5-3 is assigned to the ORF class and has an uncertain function. The CDR3 covers 16 residues.

This clonotype came up a few times. J is TRBJ2-1 and V is TRBV29-1; D might be TRBD1 or TRBD2, each matching 5 bases. The CDR3 totals 16 residues. Trimming removed 3 bases from V and 4 bases from J, with 19 bases in between. CDR1 and CDR2 from the germline V gene are SQVTM and ANQGSEA. DNA of the CDR3: TGCAGCGTTGAGGGGAGCCAGGGTACGAATTACAATGAGCAGTTCTTC. Protein: CSVEGSQGTNYNEQFF.

This clonotype has only a few counts. J is TRBJ2-2 and V is TRBV19; D gene uncertain. Trimming cost V 3 bases and J 6 bases, with 5 bases left between them. The CDR3 is made up of 12 amino acids. Germline lookup yields CDR1 LNHDA and CDR2 SQIVND (reference sequence). CDR3: CASSIISGELFF. The CDR3 nucleotides are TGTGCCAGTAGTATTATCTCCGGGGAGCTGTTTTTT.

About this clonotype: It may be a read error: a sequence one base away is much more abundant. V is TRBV5-3 and J is TRBJ2-7; the D gene is possibly TRBD1 (6 bases). TRBV5-3 carries the ORF label, with uncertain function. CDR3 size: 13 residues. The CDR3: CASSLGRGHEQYF. CDR3 nucleotide sequence: TGTGCCAGCAGCTTGGGCAGGGGCCACGAGCAGTACTTC.

The table lists this clonotype with many counts. V is TRBV27 and J is TRBJ2-6; D perhaps matches TRBD1 (6 bases). Between the trimmed V and J ends, which lost 4 bases and 1 base, there was a span of 17 bases. The CDR3 runs 18 residues. CDR1 and CDR2 from the germline V gene are MNHEY and SMNVEV (reference sequence). CDR3 residues: CASSSIQGGRSGANVLTF. DNA of the CDR3: TGTGCCAGCAGTTCCATACAGGGTGGTCGATCTGGGGCCAACGTCCTGACTTTC.

This clonotype was seen ten or more times. V gene TRBV7-2 combines with J gene TRBJ1-5; 9 positions agree with TRBD1. V lost 5 bases and J lost 0; bases outside the gene matches: 14. The CDR3 runs 19 residues. The germline CDR1 and CDR2 sequences are SGHTA and FQGNSA. CDR3 loop: CASSPMGTGLFYSNQPQHF. The CDR3 nucleotides are TGTGCCAGCAGCCCCATGGGGACAGGGCTTTTCTATAGCAATCAGCCCCAGCATTTT.

This clonotype was observed a single time. The chain joins TRBV4-1 to TRBJ1-6; 8 bases align to TRBD1. The CDR3 is made up of 19 amino acids. Losses at the gene ends were 6 bases for V and 1 base for J; bases not matched to a gene: 14. The germline gives CDR1 MGHRA, CDR2 YSYEKL. The CDR3 nucleotides read TGCGCCAGCAGACCACAAAAGACAGGGGCGGGGTCCTATAATTCACCCCTCCACTTT. This gives the protein CASRPQKTGAGSYNSPLHF.

Note on this clonotype: Relative to the germline gene, one junction end is altered; a read error may explain this. The chain is built from TRBV24-1 and TRBJ1-5; D remains ambiguous. Germline V CDR1 and CDR2: KGHDR, SFDVKD. This CDR3 is built from 15 residues. The CDR3 here is CATSDSGRTNPPQHF. The DNA of the CDR3 is TGTGCCACCAGTGATTCGGGCCGGACCAATCCGCCCCAGCATTTT.

The V call is TRBV12-3 or TRBV12-4, the J call TRBJ1-2; D is undetermined. With 4 bases removed from V and 7 bases from J, the gap between germline ends came to 19 bases. The CDR3 loop spans 15 amino acids. The CDR3 loop reads CASSSQTEVFSGYTF. In DNA, the CDR3 is TGTGCCAGCAGTTCCCAAACAGAGGTATTCAGTGGCTACACCTTC.

This chain uses TRBV6-6 with TRBJ1-1; the D gene is possibly TRBD1 (6 bases). V gave up 11 bases and J gave up 4 bases, with 20 bases separating them. In germline, CDR1 is MNHNY, CDR2 SVGAGI (reference sequence). This CDR3 has 14 amino acids. CDR3 amino acids: CACTGGRIGTEAFF. In DNA, the CDR3 is TGTGCCTGCACTGGGGGGCGCATCGGCACTGAAGCTTTCTTT.